The text below deals with one TCR beta chain. What it binds is unknown. These data belong to a study of CD4 T cells in relation to SARS-CoV-2 and coronaviruses. Study-wide background: TCR beta CDR3s were sequenced after roughly ten-day antigen culture of PBMCs. Crossreactive spike epitopes shared across donors were mapped to their HLA restriction.

Method: immunoSEQ multiplex PCR; TCRdb's copy keeps in-frame clones and lacks some. The sample holds about 36,000 clones; around 80% are singletons and the top ten take 2.8%. Points from the study as a whole: About 65% of donors had memory CD4+ clonotypes crossrecognizing SARS-CoV-2 and common cold coronavirus spike.

V was pared by 6 bases and J by 3 bases, with 5 bases of the junction left unmatched. The germline CDR1 and CDR2 sequences are MDHEN and SYDVKM. This CDR3 comprises 14 residues. The sequencing sample was made of memory CD4+ T cells from PBMCs, cultured in vitro. V is TRBV28 and J is TRBJ1-3; 7 positions agree with TRBD1. This TCR derives from an adult with COVID-19. The chain's CDR3 is CASSPGTVGNTIYF. The CDR3 nucleotides read TGTGCCAGCAGCCCCGGGACAGTTGGAAACACCATATATTTT.